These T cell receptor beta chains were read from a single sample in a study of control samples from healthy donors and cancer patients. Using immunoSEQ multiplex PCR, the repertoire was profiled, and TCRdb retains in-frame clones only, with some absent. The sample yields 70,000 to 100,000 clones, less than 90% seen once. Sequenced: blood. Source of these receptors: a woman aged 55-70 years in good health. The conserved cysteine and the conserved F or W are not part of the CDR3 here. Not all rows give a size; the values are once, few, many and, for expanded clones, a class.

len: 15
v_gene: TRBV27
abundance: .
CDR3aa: ASSSPYRGQSSYEQY

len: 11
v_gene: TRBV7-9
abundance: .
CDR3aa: ASSQQGNQPQH

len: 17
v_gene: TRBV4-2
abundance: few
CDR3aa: ASSQGIRTSGSKGGTQY

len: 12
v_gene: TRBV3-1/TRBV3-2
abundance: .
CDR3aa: ASSQEGENYGYT

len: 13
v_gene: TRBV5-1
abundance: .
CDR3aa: ASSPGTENTGELF

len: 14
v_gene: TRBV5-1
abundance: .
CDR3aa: ASSLVQGTIDTEAF

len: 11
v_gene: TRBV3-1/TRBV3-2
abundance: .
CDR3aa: ASSQRGTDTQY

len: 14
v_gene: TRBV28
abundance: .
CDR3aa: ASSLLGGESNQPQH

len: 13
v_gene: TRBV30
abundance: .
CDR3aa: AWSVWVGTGNTIY

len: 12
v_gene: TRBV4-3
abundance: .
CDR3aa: ASSQERGWVPQH

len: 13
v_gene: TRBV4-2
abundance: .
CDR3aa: ASSQEYRATGELF

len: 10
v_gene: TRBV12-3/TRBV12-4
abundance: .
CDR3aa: ASNFMGSEAF

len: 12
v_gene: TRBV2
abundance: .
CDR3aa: ASSGGAAKYGYT

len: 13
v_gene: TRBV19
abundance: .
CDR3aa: ASSIGQPSDNEQF

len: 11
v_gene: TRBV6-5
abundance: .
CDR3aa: ASRDLTFNEQF

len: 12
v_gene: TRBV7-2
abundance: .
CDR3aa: ASSLGTGFNQAF

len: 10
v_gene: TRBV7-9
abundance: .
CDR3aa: ASSPLIDTQY

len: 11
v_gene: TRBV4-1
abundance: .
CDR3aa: ASSQVRVEKLF

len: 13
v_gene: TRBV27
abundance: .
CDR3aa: ASSLAPFDPYEQY

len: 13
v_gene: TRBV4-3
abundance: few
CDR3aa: ASSQNWNRGYGYT

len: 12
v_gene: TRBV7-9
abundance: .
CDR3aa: ASRSTGPLGEQY

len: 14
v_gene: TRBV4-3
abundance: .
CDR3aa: ASSQDRGLNTGELF

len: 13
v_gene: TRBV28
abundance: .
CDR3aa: ASSRTGGLNQPQH

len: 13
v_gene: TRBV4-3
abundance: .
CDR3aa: ASSQEGLAGDEQF

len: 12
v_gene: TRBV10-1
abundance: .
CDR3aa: ASSESVSNTEAF

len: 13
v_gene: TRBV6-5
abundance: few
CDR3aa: ASRRDISSNQPQH

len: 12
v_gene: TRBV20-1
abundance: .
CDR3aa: SASQDSTGNTIY

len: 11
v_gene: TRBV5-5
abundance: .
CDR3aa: ASNRLAGYEQY

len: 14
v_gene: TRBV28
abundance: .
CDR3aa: ASYPEWASGANVLT

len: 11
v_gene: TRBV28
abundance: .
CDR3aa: ASRGPVGDTQY

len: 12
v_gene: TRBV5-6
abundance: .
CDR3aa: ASSLGTSEYEQY

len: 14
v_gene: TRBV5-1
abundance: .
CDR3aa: ASSLDSPISGNTIY

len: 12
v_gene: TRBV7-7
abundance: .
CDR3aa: ASGSSGQQETQY

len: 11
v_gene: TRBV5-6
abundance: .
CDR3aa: ASSLGRRTEAF

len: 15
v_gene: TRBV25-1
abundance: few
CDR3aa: ASSEFVGAGLAGEQF

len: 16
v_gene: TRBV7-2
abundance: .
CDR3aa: ASSLTRTSGGGTDTQY

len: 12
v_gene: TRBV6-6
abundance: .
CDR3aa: ASRPPFRNQPQH

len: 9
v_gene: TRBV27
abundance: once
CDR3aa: ASGRQGGYT

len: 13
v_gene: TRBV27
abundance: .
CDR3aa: ASSLNGHSNTEAF

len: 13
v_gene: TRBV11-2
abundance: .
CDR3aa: ASSPSGTPNTEAF

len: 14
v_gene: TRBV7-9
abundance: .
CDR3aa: ASSSQGPTTSYEQY

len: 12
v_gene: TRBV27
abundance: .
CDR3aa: ASRPPETGHEQY

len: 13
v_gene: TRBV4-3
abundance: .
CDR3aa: ASSLKTDLSGEQY

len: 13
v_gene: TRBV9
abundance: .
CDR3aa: ASSARGTLSYEQY

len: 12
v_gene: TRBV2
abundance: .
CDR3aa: ASNAGQNTGELF

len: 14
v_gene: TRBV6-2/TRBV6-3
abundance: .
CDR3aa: ASSYSGSSGANVLT

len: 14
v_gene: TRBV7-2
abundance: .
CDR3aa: ASSLLLAGGGNEQF

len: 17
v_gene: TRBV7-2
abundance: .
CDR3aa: ASSLFYFAGGPGTYEQY

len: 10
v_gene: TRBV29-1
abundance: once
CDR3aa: SVEGRAGEQF

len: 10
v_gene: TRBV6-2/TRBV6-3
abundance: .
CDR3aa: ASSQQGYEQY

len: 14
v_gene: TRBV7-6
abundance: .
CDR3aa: ASSGGQAGYGGGYT

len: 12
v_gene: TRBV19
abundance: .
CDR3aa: ASMARNSLGKLF

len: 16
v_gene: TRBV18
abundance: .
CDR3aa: ASSPPRGSDTHTDTQY